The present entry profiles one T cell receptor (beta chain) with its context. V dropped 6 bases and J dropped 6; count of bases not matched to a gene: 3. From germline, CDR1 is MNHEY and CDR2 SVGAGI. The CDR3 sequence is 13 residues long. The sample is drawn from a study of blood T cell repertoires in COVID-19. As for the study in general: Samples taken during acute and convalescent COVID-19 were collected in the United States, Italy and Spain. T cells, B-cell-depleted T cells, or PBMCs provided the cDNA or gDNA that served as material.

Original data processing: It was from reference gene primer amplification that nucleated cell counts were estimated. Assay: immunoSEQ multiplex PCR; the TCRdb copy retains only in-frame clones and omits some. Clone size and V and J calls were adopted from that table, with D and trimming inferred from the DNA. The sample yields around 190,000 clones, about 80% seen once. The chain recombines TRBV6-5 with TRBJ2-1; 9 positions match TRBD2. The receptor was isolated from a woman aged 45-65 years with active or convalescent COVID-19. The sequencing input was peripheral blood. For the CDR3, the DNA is TGTGCCAGCAGAGAGACTAGCGGCAATGAGCAGTTCTTC. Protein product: CASRETSGNEQFF.